A selection of T cell receptor beta chains follows, all from one sample in a study of cytomegalovirus exposure and HLA in healthy donors. Profiling relied on immunoSEQ multiplex PCR, and the TCRdb table lists in-frame clones only, not all of them. Of roughly 110,000 clones in the sample, about 70% were seen once. The sequenced sample consisted of PBMCs. All receptors come from a man aged 25-45 years in good health and CMV-seropositive. CDR3s include the opening cysteine and the closing phenylalanine or tryptophan. The order of the fields is D gene, J gene, V gene, clone size, CDR3 DNA, CDR3 protein. The D gene is left open where the match is weak. Only part of the rows carry a size: once, few, many, or a class if the clone is expanded.

TRBD1	TRBJ1-1	TRBV18	.	TGTGCCAGCTCCCCTGCTCTTGGAGGTCTTTCAGGGGGTAACGGCACTGAAGCTTTCTTT	CASSPALGGLSGGNGTEAFF
TRBD1	TRBJ2-3	TRBV10-1	once	TGCGCCAGCAGCTCCTACAGGGGGGGCACAGATACGCAGTATTTT	CASSSYRGGTDTQYF
TRBD1	TRBJ2-5	TRBV28	.	TGTGCCAGCACCTGGACAGGGGGCAGGGAGACCCAGTACTTC	CASTWTGGRETQYF
.	TRBJ1-6	TRBV9	.	TGTGCCAGCAGCGCCCGACAAGCCCTTAATTCACCCCTCCACTTT	CASSARQALNSPLHF
.	TRBJ1-1	TRBV9	once	TGTGCCAGCGGGACACGGAACACTGAAGCTTTCTTT	CASGTRNTEAFF
TRBD2	TRBJ2-3	TRBV5-1	.	TGCGCCAGCAGAATAGCGGGGAGAGATACGCAGTATTTT	CASRIAGRDTQYF
.	TRBJ2-2	TRBV6-4	.	TGTGCCAGCAGCCCGGGTACAGGGTATTCCGGGGAGCTGTTTTTT	CASSPGTGYSGELFF
.	TRBJ2-1	TRBV6-1	.	TGTGCCAGCAGTGGGGACTTAACAAAGTCGACCTACAATGAGCAGTTCTTC	CASSGDLTKSTYNEQFF
TRBD1	TRBJ1-2	TRBV28	few	TGTGCCAGCAGTTTAGTACAGGGGGCCCGAAGGGGGGGCTACACCTTC	CASSLVQGARRGGYTF
.	TRBJ2-3	TRBV5-1	.	TGCGCCAGCAGCCCGGGGGTCAGGGGCACAGATACGCAGTATTTT	CASSPGVRGTDTQYF
TRBD1	TRBJ1-1	TRBV6-5	.	TGTGCCAGCAGTCCGAATGGACAGGGGACTGAAGCTTTCTTT	CASSPNGQGTEAFF
.	TRBJ1-5	TRBV7-6	few	TGTGCCAGCAGCTTTTTTCGGGGGAAACAGCCCCAGCATTTT	CASSFFRGKQPQHF
TRBD1	TRBJ2-1	TRBV6-1	.	TGTGCCAGCAGCGCATTCCGGGACAGGGGTAATGAGCAGTTCTTC	CASSAFRDRGNEQFF
TRBD2	TRBJ2-2	TRBV23-1	.	TGCGCCAGCAGTCGCGGGCTAGCGGGAGGGCCGGGGCACACCGGGGAGCTGTTTTTT	CASSRGLAGGPGHTGELFF
.	TRBJ1-5	TRBV5-6	.	TGTGCCAGCAGCTTGAACGGGAGGGGCAATCAGCCCCAGCATTTT	CASSLNGRGNQPQHF
.	TRBJ2-6	TRBV12-2	.	TGTGCAAGTCGCTTAGTAACTTGTATTACCTCTGGGGCCAACGTCCTGACTTTC	CASRLVTCITSGANVLTF
.	TRBJ1-2	TRBV19	.	TGTGCCAGTAGGCTCCTTTCCCCGAACAGCATAACTAACTATGGCTACACCTTC	CASRLLSPNSITNYGYTF
.	TRBJ1-1	TRBV7-3	.	TGTGCCAGCACGGGCGGGAAGAACACTGAAGCTTTCTTT	CASTGGKNTEAFF
TRBD1	TRBJ2-1	TRBV15	.	TGTGCCACCAGCAGTTCATACCCAAGGGACAGCTCCTACAATGAGCAGTTCTTC	CATSSSYPRDSSYNEQFF
TRBD2	TRBJ2-3	TRBV7-3	.	TGTGCCAGCAGCTTAGGGGGAGGGCCGGCAGATACGCAGTATTTT	CASSLGGGPADTQYF
.	TRBJ1-1	TRBV4-1	.	TGCGCCAGCAGCCTAAGGCCCCTTGGAGGGGGGGACACTGAAGCTTTCTTT	CASSLRPLGGGDTEAFF